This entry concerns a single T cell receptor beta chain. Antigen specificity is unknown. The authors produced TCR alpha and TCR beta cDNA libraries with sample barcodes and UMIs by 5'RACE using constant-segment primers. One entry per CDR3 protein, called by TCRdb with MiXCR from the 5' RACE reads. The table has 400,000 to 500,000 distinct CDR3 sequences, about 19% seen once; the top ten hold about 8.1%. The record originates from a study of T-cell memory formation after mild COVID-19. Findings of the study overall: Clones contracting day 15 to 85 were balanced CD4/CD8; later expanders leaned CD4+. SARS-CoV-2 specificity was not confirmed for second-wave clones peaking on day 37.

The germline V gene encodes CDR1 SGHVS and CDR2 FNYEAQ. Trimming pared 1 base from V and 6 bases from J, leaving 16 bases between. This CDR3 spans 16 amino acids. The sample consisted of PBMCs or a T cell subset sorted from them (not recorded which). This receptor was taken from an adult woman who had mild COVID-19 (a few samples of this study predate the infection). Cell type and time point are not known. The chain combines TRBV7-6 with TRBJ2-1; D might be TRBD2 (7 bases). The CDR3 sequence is CASSLEGGLVGNEQFF. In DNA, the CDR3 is TGTGCCAGCAGCTTAGAGGGGGGGCTGGTTGGCAATGAGCAGTTCTTC.